This T cell receptor (beta chain) was found in a study of CD8+ T cells in alopecia areata. The CDR3 covers 12 residues. V shed 4 bases and J shed 7 bases, with 9 bases lying between them. The germline V gene encodes CDR1 SGHRS and CDR2 YFSETQ. Extracted from the samples, RNA was reverse transcribed into cDNA to serve as the sequencing template. Method: immunoSEQ multiplex PCR; TCRdb's copy keeps in-frame clones and lacks some. The table records around 160,000 clones, roughly 50% of them present only once. There are a few counts of this clone. V gene TRBV5-1 combines with J gene TRBJ2-1; tentatively, D is TRBD2 (5 bases). The specimen was CD4+ T cells sorted from blood. This TCR came from a human donor with alopecia areata. The CDR3 sequence: CASSVPGNEQFF. The CDR3 DNA reads TGCGCCAGCAGCGTTCCGGGGAATGAGCAGTTCTTC. The full variable domain, completed using reference TRBV5-1 and TRBJ2-1, is KAGVTQTPRYLIKTRGQQVTLSCSPISGHRSVSWYQQTPGQGLQFLFEYFSETQRNKGNFPGRFSGRQFSNSRSEMNVSTLELGDSALYLCASSVPGNEQFFGPGTRLTVL.